What follows are 16 T cell receptor beta chains derived from one specimen sequenced in a study of regulatory T cells in long-lasting Graves disease. Time point indicated: newly diagnosed GD, antithyroid drugs for less than 3 months. Following extraction of RNA from PBMCs, that RNA was used to make the TCR library. Sequencing libraries for TCR beta were prepared with iRepertoire HTBI primers and Arm-PCR of CDR3 regions. In TCRdb, the multiplex PCR reads were re-called with MiXCR into one record per CDR3 protein. This sample carries roughly 500,000 distinct CDR3 sequences, 12% of them seen once, and the ten largest clones take roughly 9.3%. The same specimen was also included in a second study, on T cells in Graves' hyperthyroidism and ophthalmopathy.

The sequenced sample was peripheral blood mononuclear cells (PBMCs), obtained at new diagnosis, from a patient treated with antithyroid drugs. The receptors stem from a woman aged 25 to 39 with Graves disease.

The chain's CDR3 is CASSWGYGVYGNQPQHF. CDR3 nucleotides: TGTGCCAGCAGCTGGGGATATGGGGTCTACGGCAATCAGCCCCAGCATTTT. The J gene is TRBJ1-5, the V gene TRBV5-8; D is ambiguous. V gave up 3 bases and J gave up 2 bases, with 18 bases separating them. Germline CDR1 SGHTS, CDR2 YDEGEE. This CDR3 has 17 amino acids. Based on the CDR3 plus reference TRBV5-8 and TRBJ1-5, the full variable domain is EAGVTQSPTHLIKTRGQQATLRCSPISGHTSVYWYQQALGLGLQFLLWYDEGEERNRGNFPPRFSGRQFPNYSSELNVNALELEDSALYLCASSWGYGVYGNQPQHFGDGTRLSIL.

This clonotype came up many times. The chain couples TRBV30 to TRBJ1-2; TRBD1 matches 8 bases. The CDR3 totals 14 residues. Germline V gene data show CDR1 as GTSNPN and CDR2 as SVGIG (reference sequence). Losses at the gene ends were 2 bases for V and 8 bases for J; bases not matched to a gene: 10. CDR3 DNA: TGTGCCTGGAGTAAACAGGGGGGCGGCGAGGGCTACACCTTC. Amino acids: CAWSKQGGGEGYTF.

In its sample, this clonotype was seen many times. The chain combines TRBV10-3 with TRBJ1-1; no clear D gene. V shed 10 bases and J shed 4 bases, with 16 bases lying between them. CDR1 is ENHRY, CDR2 SYGVKD, per germline. CDR3 length equals 13 residues. The CDR3 sequence: CATTVGTLTEAFF. The CDR3 bases are TGTGCCACAACTGTCGGAACCCTCACTGAAGCTTTCTTT.

This clonotype has a count of ten or more. A read error is possible here, since a much larger clone lies one base away. The chain carries TRBV6-1 and TRBJ2-5; D is undetermined. The CDR3 covers 11 residues. The V gene's germline CDR1 is MNHNS and CDR2 SASEGT. V lost 4 bases to trimming and J lost 3 bases, with 3 bases between them. The CDR3 DNA follows: TGTGCCAGCAGTGGGAAAGAGACCCAGTACTTC. This encodes CASSGKETQYF.

This clonotype appeared many times. The CDR3 reads CSVNRGEADTQYF. The DNA of the CDR3 is TGCAGCGTTAACAGGGGGGAGGCAGATACGCAGTATTTT. V usage is TRBV29-1 and J usage is TRBJ2-3; TRBD1 agrees at 8 bases. The CDR3 loop spans 13 amino acids. Germline loops: CDR1 SQVTM, CDR2 ANQGSEA. V gave up 5 bases and J gave up 4 bases; unmatched junction bases: 5.

The V and J genes are TRBV29-1 and TRBJ1-1; D is possibly TRBD1 (5 bases). Germline values: CDR1 SQVTM, CDR2 ANQGSEA. The CDR3 sequence is 16 residues long. The V end lost 4 bases, the J end lost 0 bases, and 18 bases lay between the germline ends. CDR3 protein: CSVVEGDLTVNTEAFF. In DNA form, the CDR3 reads TGCAGCGTTGTGGAAGGGGATCTTACCGTGAACACTGAAGCTTTCTTT.

This clonotype was observed at least ten times. The chain employs TRBV7-8 and TRBJ2-3; D is perhaps TRBD2 (5 bases). The CDR3 runs 16 residues. Germline values: CDR1 SGHVS, CDR2 FQNEAQ. Trimming took 1 base from V and 0 from J, leaving 11 bases between them. The CDR3 coding sequence is TGTGCCAGCAGCTTAGGTCCCCGGGGAAGCACAGATACGCAGTATTTT. It encodes CASSLGPRGSTDTQYF.

As regards this clonotype: A much more abundant neighbour one base away suggests this may be a read error. The conserved phenylalanine or tryptophan is not found at the CDR3 terminus, so this likely reflects a read error. The chain carries TRBV28 and TRBJ1-1; the D gene is possibly TRBD1 (5 bases). V lost 5 bases, J lost 7 bases, and 20 bases lay in between. The CDR3 is made up of 15 amino acids. Per the germline V gene, CDR1 is MDHEN and CDR2 is SYDVKM. For the CDR3, the DNA is TGTGCCAGCAGTATCCCGATTGGCAGGGAGGGTGAAGCTTTCCTT. Amino acids: CASSIPIGREGEAFL.

The V gene is TRBV7-2, the J gene TRBJ2-1; the D is unclear. Per the germline V gene, CDR1 is SGHTA and CDR2 is FQGNSA. Between the trimmed V and J ends, which lost 3 bases and 13 bases, there was a span of 13 bases. There are 12 residues in the CDR3. The CDR3 nucleotides read TGTGCCAGCAGCTTTTCCTGGGTCCGACAGTTCTTC. As protein: CASSFSWVRQFF.

This clonotype was detected many times. The chain couples TRBV12-3 or TRBV12-4 to TRBJ1-5; D might be TRBD1 (6 bases). The CDR3 length is 16 residues. V dropped 3 bases and J dropped 4 bases, with 16 bases sitting between them. DNA for the CDR3: TGTGCCAGCAGTTTTGGGGGGCCAAGGACTAATCAGCCCCAGCATTTT. Amino acid sequence: CASSFGGPRTNQPQHF.

This chain links TRBV7-9 with TRBJ1-5; 10 bases fit TRBD1. Germline trimming cut 5 bases from V and 3 bases from J; bases unmatched to any gene: 4. The CDR3 has 15 residues. Per germline, CDR1 SEHNR and CDR2 FQNEAQ (reference sequence). CDR3 protein: CASSGTGVPNQPQHF. The CDR3 coding sequence is TGTGCCAGCAGCGGGACAGGGGTGCCCAATCAGCCCCAGCATTTT.

This clonotype has a count of ten or more. V gene TRBV25-1 combines with J gene TRBJ2-3; TRBD1 is a possible D gene (5 bases). V gave up 6 bases and J gave up 0 bases, with 16 bases separating them. The CDR3 is 16 residues long. Germline loops: CDR1 MGHDK, CDR2 SYGVNS. As DNA, the CDR3 is TGTGCCAGCAGCGGGTTCACAGGTCCTAGCACAGATACGCAGTATTTT. The encoded protein is CASSGFTGPSTDTQYF.

The V gene is TRBV7-9, the J gene TRBJ2-1; TRBD1 agrees at 7 bases. The CDR3 contains 16 residues. The trim removed 4 bases at V and 1 base at J, leaving 7 bases unmatched. Germline CDR1 SEHNR, CDR2 FQNEAQ (reference sequence). The CDR3 DNA reads as TGTGCCAGCAGCTCCTCCCAGGGGGTATCCTACAATGAGCAGTTCTTC. Translating gives CASSSSQGVSYNEQFF.

Only a few counts were recorded for this clonotype. This sequence joins TRBV28 and TRBJ2-1, with D possibly TRBD2 on 6 matching bases. Germline loops: CDR1 MDHEN, CDR2 SYDVKM. Trimming took 7 bases from V and 9 from J, leaving 10 bases between them. The CDR3 is made up of 11 amino acids. CDR3 bases: TGTGCCAGCACTCGGAGGGGTGAGCAGTTCTTC. Translating gives CASTRRGEQFF.

The chain combines TRBV7-9 with TRBJ1-2; 10 bases are shared with TRBD1. The germline CDR1 and CDR2 sequences are SEHNR and FQNEAQ (reference sequence). This CDR3 is built from 18 residues. J was trimmed by 2 bases and V by 1 base; bases with no gene match: 10. CDR3 DNA sequence: TGTGCCAGCAGCTTAGGGGACAGGGGCCGTTACACCAACTATGGCTACACCTTC. It codes for CASSLGDRGRYTNYGYTF.

The V and J genes are TRBV7-2 and TRBJ1-1, with a weak D call TRBD1 (6 bases). The germline V gene has CDR1 SGHTA and CDR2 FQGNSA. CDR3 length: 18 residues. Trimming left V 2 bases short and J 0 bases short, with 19 bases between. CDR3 region: CASSLSRGVATMNTEAFF. For the CDR3, the DNA is TGTGCCAGCAGCTTAAGTAGGGGGGTTGCCACAATGAACACTGAAGCTTTCTTT.